These 26 T cell receptor beta chains share one sample of origin, sequenced in a study of T cell clones after liver transplantation. The protocol was immunoSEQ multiplex PCR, while the TCRdb copy is restricted to in-frame clones and leaves out a portion. The table lists tens of thousands of clones, under 85% of them singletons. The sample here was CD4+ T cells from blood, taken at the 22-month timepoint. These receptor sequences come from a human patient who received a liver transplant. Some T cells may be provided by the graft donor.

This sequence joins TRBV6-4 and TRBJ1-6; 7 nucleotides match TRBD1. The CDR3 loop spans 14 amino acids. CDR1 is MRHNA and CDR2 is SNTAGT in the germline V gene. Trimming removed 6 bases from V and 7 bases from J; junction bases left unmatched: 6. CDR3 region: CASREGTANSPLHF. Written as DNA, the CDR3 is TGTGCCAGCAGGGAGGGGACAGCAAATTCACCCCTCCACTTT.

CDR3 in amino acids: CASSAPRANYPFF. DNA for the CDR3: TGTGCCAGCAGCGCCCCCCGTGCAAATTATCCGTTTTTT. The J gene is TRBJ1-4, the V gene TRBV11-2; the D is unclear. V lost 5 bases and J 16 bases, leaving 20 bases between the germline ends. Germline V gene data show CDR1 as SGHAT and CDR2 as FQNNGV. The CDR3 has 13 residues.

This chain uses TRBV5-4 with TRBJ1-4; tentatively, D is TRBD1 (5 bases). The CDR3 sequence is 15 residues long. Deletions cut 2 bases from V and 7 bases from J, with 15 bases between. The germline V gene encodes CDR1 SGHNT and CDR2 YYREEE (reference sequence). The chain's CDR3 is CASSLSPGLGEKLFF. DNA of the CDR3: TGTGCCAGCAGCTTATCCCCAGGGTTGGGTGAAAAACTGTTTTTT. Based on the CDR3 plus reference TRBV5-4 and TRBJ1-4, the full variable domain is ETGVTQSPTHLIKTRGQQVTLRCSSQSGHNTVSWYQQALGQGPQFIFQYYREEENGRGNFPPRFSGLQFPNYSSELNVNALELDDSALYLCASSLSPGLGEKLFFGSGTQLSVL.

The chain couples TRBV7-2 to TRBJ1-1, with D unclear. The CDR3 sequence is 13 residues long. Trimming pared 1 base from V and 7 bases from J, leaving 10 bases between. CDR1 and CDR2 from the germline V gene are SGHTA and FQGNSA. This chain's CDR3 is CASSLGPGHEAFF. For the CDR3, the DNA is TGTGCCAGCAGCTTAGGCCCTGGGCATGAAGCTTTCTTT.

The genes are TRBV9 and TRBJ2-5; D is possibly TRBD1 (6 bases). CDR3 length: 14 amino acids. V was cut by 4 bases and J by 4 bases, with 14 bases left in between. Germline V lookup: CDR1 SGDLS, CDR2 YYNGEE. The DNA of the CDR3 is TGTGCCAGCAGCCCCCGGCAGGGGCCAGAGACCCAGTACTTC. Translating gives CASSPRQGPETQYF.

The chain has TRBV30 and TRBJ2-1; 15 bases line up with TRBD2. Trimming at V came to 5 bases and at J to 9 bases, leaving 8 bases not matched to a gene. The CDR3 spans 15 residues. In germline, CDR1 is GTSNPN, CDR2 SVGIG (reference sequence). The CDR3 DNA sequence: TGTGCCTGGCGGGGACTAGCGGGGGGATATAGTGAGCAGTTCTTC. This sequence encodes CAWRGLAGGYSEQFF.

This clone occurred a few times. This chain links TRBV9 with TRBJ2-1; D call uncertain. V lost 1 base and J 7 bases, leaving 3 bases between the germline ends. The germline CDR1 and CDR2 sequences are SGDLS and YYNGEE. The CDR3 is 11 amino acids. CDR3 DNA: TGTGCCAGCAGCGTACTTAATGAGCAGTTCTTC. It encodes CASSVLNEQFF. Together with reference TRBV9 and TRBJ2-1, the CDR3 gives the full variable domain: DSGVTQTPKHLITATGQRVTLRCSPRSGDLSVYWYQQSLDQGLQFLIQYYNGEERAKGNILERFSAQQFPDLHSELNLSSLELGDSALYFCASSVLNEQFFGPGTRLTVL.

The chain couples TRBV28 to TRBJ2-7; D gene uncertain. This CDR3 comprises 11 residues. CDR1 is MDHEN, CDR2 SYDVKM, per germline. Trimming left V 6 bases short and J 5 bases short, with 8 bases between. The CDR3 DNA follows: TGTGCCAGCAGGAGAGTTAACGAGCAGTACTTC. Its protein is CASRRVNEQYF.

There are a few counts of this clone. This chain links TRBV6-1 with TRBJ2-7, with D possibly matching TRBD2 (6 bases). V was pared by 8 bases and J by 5 bases, with 22 bases between. Germline loops: CDR1 MNHNS, CDR2 SASEGT. This CDR3 contains 15 residues. The CDR3 nucleotides are TGTGCCAGCCGCCCGGGGGACTCCCGAGGGGACGAGCAGTACTTC. As protein: CASRPGDSRGDEQYF.

The J gene is TRBJ2-2, the V gene TRBV7-9; D possibly corresponds to TRBD2 (6 bases). The germline CDR1 and CDR2 sequences are SEHNR and FQNEAQ (reference sequence). The CDR3 sequence is 16 residues long. Trimming took off 1 base at V and 0 bases at J, with 9 bases between the two ends. In nucleotides, the CDR3 is TGTGCCAGCAGCTTAGGCGGGACGCCGAACACCGGGGAGCTGTTTTTT. Translated, it gives CASSLGGTPNTGELFF.

V and J are TRBV7-9 and TRBJ2-7; D unclear. The germline CDR1 and CDR2 sequences are SEHNR and FQNEAQ (reference sequence). The ends were cut back, 4 bases at V and 3 bases at J, with 7 bases in the middle. The CDR3 is 12 amino acids. CDR3 amino acids: CASSSHRYEQYF. The CDR3 bases are TGTGCCAGCAGCTCCCACCGCTACGAGCAGTACTTC.

This sequence joins TRBV5-6 and TRBJ1-6; D is perhaps TRBD1 (6 bases). V was pared by 0 bases and J by 0 bases, with 13 bases between. Germline lookup yields CDR1 SGHDT and CDR2 YYEEEE. CDR3 size: 18 residues. The CDR3 reads CASSLGGPWSSYNSPLHF. The CDR3, as DNA: TGTGCCAGCAGCTTGGGGGGGCCGTGGAGCTCCTATAATTCACCCCTCCACTTT.

This rearrangement joins TRBV5-8 to TRBJ2-1; D gene ambiguous. The CDR3 length is 16 residues. The V and J ends lost 1 base and 0 bases respectively, with 11 bases between them. Germline V CDR1 and CDR2: SGHTS, YDEGEE. CDR3 nucleotide sequence: TGTGCCAGCAGCTTGTGGGCGAGGAGCTCCTACAATGAGCAGTTCTTC. Its translation is CASSLWARSSYNEQFF.

This clone appeared a few times. The V and J genes are TRBV9 and TRBJ1-1; D uncertain. Deletions cut 0 bases from V and 0 bases from J, with 12 bases between. The CDR3 is made up of 16 amino acids. The V gene's germline CDR1 is SGDLS and CDR2 YYNGEE. CDR3 sequence reads: CASSVVSTSMNTEAFF. CDR3 nucleotide sequence: TGTGCCAGCAGCGTAGTATCCACCAGCATGAACACTGAAGCTTTCTTT.

The J gene is TRBJ2-5, the V gene TRBV6-1; no definite D call. Between the trimmed V and J ends, which lost 2 bases and 3 bases, there was a span of 7 bases. Looked up from germline, CDR1 is MNHNS and CDR2 is SASEGT. This CDR3 contains 13 residues. As DNA, the CDR3 is TGTGCCAGCAGTGAATGGGGTGAAGAGACCCAGTACTTC. This codes for CASSEWGEETQYF.

The chain combines TRBV5-1 with TRBJ1-1; weak D call: TRBD1 (5 bases). Trimming stripped 2 bases from V and 9 bases from J, with 17 bases between. Germline CDR1 and CDR2: SGHRS and YFSETQ. The CDR3 has 14 amino acids. The CDR3 sequence is CASSFTPPGTQAFF. The CDR3 bases are TGCGCCAGCAGCTTCACCCCCCCCGGGACGCAAGCTTTCTTT. The whole variable domain, filled in from reference TRBV5-1 and TRBJ1-1, reads KAGVTQTPRYLIKTRGQQVTLSCSPISGHRSVSWYQQTPGQGLQFLFEYFSETQRNKGNFPGRFSGRQFSNSRSEMNVSTLELGDSALYLCASSFTPPGTQAFFGQGTRLTVV.

V and J are TRBV5-1 and TRBJ2-1; the D gene is possibly TRBD2 (6 bases). Germline V CDR1 and CDR2: SGHRS, YFSETQ. V lost 3 bases and J lost 8, with 12 bases in between. The length of the CDR3 is 13 residues. The CDR3, as DNA: TGCGCCAGCAGCTGGAGGGTAGAGGATGAGCAGTTCTTC. Translated, it gives CASSWRVEDEQFF. The whole variable domain, filled in from reference TRBV5-1 and TRBJ2-1, reads KAGVTQTPRYLIKTRGQQVTLSCSPISGHRSVSWYQQTPGQGLQFLFEYFSETQRNKGNFPGRFSGRQFSNSRSEMNVSTLELGDSALYLCASSWRVEDEQFFGPGTRLTVL.

V and J are TRBV2 and TRBJ1-2; D not certain. Looked up from germline, CDR1 is SNHLY and CDR2 is FYNNEI. The germline V and J ends were trimmed by 7 bases and 4 bases, with 13 bases remaining between them. This CDR3 is 13 amino acids long. The CDR3 spells CASIPGLTYGYTF. The CDR3 region has the DNA TGTGCCAGCATCCCTGGACTGACCTATGGCTACACCTTC.

The gene calls are TRBV9 and TRBJ2-2; perhaps TRBD1 as D (6 bases). V lost 1 base and J lost 4, with 11 bases in between. Germline CDR1 reads SGDLS; CDR2 reads YYNGEE. CDR3 length: 15 residues. CDR3 sequence reads: CASSVYRAGTGELFF. The CDR3 DNA reads TGTGCCAGCAGCGTATACAGGGCGGGCACCGGGGAGCTGTTTTTT.

The gene calls are TRBV7-2 and TRBJ2-3, with 7 bases that match TRBD2. The trim removed 5 bases at V and 1 base at J, leaving 6 bases unmatched. CDR3 length: 15 amino acids. Germline V gene lookup returns CDR1 SGHTA and CDR2 FQGNSA. The DNA of the CDR3 is TGTGCCAGCAGCCCGCGGGGGTTCCGCACAGATACGCAGTATTTT. Translating gives CASSPRGFRTDTQYF.

The chain links TRBV6-1 to TRBJ1-2; D unresolved. There are 15 residues in the CDR3. Trimming removed 2 bases from V and 4 bases from J, with 14 bases in between. Germline V gene data show CDR1 as MNHNS and CDR2 as SASEGT. CDR3: CASSETGGPVYGYTF. CDR3 DNA sequence: TGTGCCAGCAGTGAAACTGGAGGGCCGGTCTATGGCTACACCTTC.

The chain is built from TRBV11-2 and TRBJ2-1; the match to TRBD1 covers 11 bases. Trimming at V came to 4 bases and at J to 4 bases, leaving 6 bases not matched to a gene. In germline, CDR1 is SGHAT, CDR2 FQNNGV. The CDR3 totals 16 residues. This chain's CDR3 is CASSSRTGGAYNEQFF. The CDR3 nucleotides read TGTGCCAGCAGCTCCCGGACAGGGGGCGCGTACAATGAGCAGTTCTTC.

The rearrangement uses TRBV11-1 and TRBJ2-1, with 8 bases lining up with TRBD1. This CDR3 contains 16 residues. Germline lookup yields CDR1 SGHAT and CDR2 FQDESV (reference sequence). V dropped 5 bases and J dropped 1; count of bases not matched to a gene: 7. The CDR3 coding sequence is TGTGCCAGCAGCCTCACGGGACAGGCATCCTACAATGAGCAGTTCTTC. It yields the protein CASSLTGQASYNEQFF.

The J gene is TRBJ2-2, the V gene TRBV28, with 7 nucleotides matching TRBD1. The CDR3 covers 14 residues. J gave up 2 bases and V 6 bases, and 3 bases lay outside the gene matches. Germline CDR1 MDHEN, CDR2 SYDVKM. CDR3 in DNA: TGTGCCAGCAGACGACAGGGAAACACCGGGGAGCTGTTTTTT. This encodes CASRRQGNTGELFF.

This sequence joins TRBV18 and TRBJ1-3, with D hard to call. The CDR3 totals 15 residues. V was clipped by 6 bases and J by 5 bases, with 17 bases between them. Germline CDR1 and CDR2: KGHSH and LQKENI. DNA of the CDR3: TGTGCCAGCTCGTCCGAGGCGGGTTCGCGAAACACCATATATTTT. This translates into CASSSEAGSRNTIYF.

The J gene is TRBJ1-5, the V gene TRBV28; 7 bases are shared with TRBD1. V trimming: 6 bases; J trimming: 0 bases; junction bases outside the gene matches: 5. Germline V gene sequence: CDR1 MDHEN, CDR2 SYDVKM. This CDR3 comprises 15 residues. The CDR3 region has the DNA TGTGCCAGCAGAGGGACAGATCTTAGCAATCAGCCCCAGCATTTT. It specifies CASRGTDLSNQPQHF.